The clone carrying this T cell receptor beta chain showed up just once. This specimen belongs to a study of OX40 agonist ivuxolimab in advanced cancers. On the study more broadly: Every 2 weeks, patients got intravenous ivuxolimab at one of six dose levels (0.01-10 mg/kg).

The CDR3 is 14 residues long. With 4 bases clipped from V and 4 bases from J, the junction kept 7 bases outside the gene matches. The V gene's germline CDR1 is SGHRS and CDR2 YFSETQ. Clones were read by immunoSEQ multiplex PCR, and TCRdb kept only the in-frame ones, dropping some. The data contain tens of thousands of clones, approximately 85% of them singletons. The sample was CD4+ or CD8+ T cells sorted from blood, taken in a trial of the OX40 agonist ivuxolimab. The chain carries TRBV5-1 and TRBJ2-5, with 7 bases matching TRBD1. The source is an adult with an advanced solid tumor such as melanoma, head and neck, liver or kidney cancer. The CDR3 spells CASSLDRVLETQYF. Here the CDR3 DNA reads TGCGCCAGCAGCCTTGACAGGGTACTAGAGACCCAGTACTTC. The variable domain in full, with the rest retrieved from reference TRBV5-1 and TRBJ2-5, is KAGVTQTPRYLIKTRGQQVTLSCSPISGHRSVSWYQQTPGQGLQFLFEYFSETQRNKGNFPGRFSGRQFSNSRSEMNVSTLELGDSALYLCASSLDRVLETQYFGPGTRLLVL.